The next 20 T cell receptor beta chains were all read from a single sample in a study of T-cell reconstitution after alpha-beta-depleted transplantation in children. Molecular barcoding with unique molecular identifiers was used for the TCRbeta library. TCRdb redid the calling of the PCR reads with MiXCR, one entry per CDR3 protein. This table holds about 980,000 distinct CDR3 sequences, about 30% found once. Sequenced here: PBMCs, mostly from graft donor cells, sampled 360 days after TCRalphabeta/CD19-depleted stem cell transplant. The receptors come from a boy in the first two years of life who had a stem cell transplant for SCID, so the T cells may come from the graft donor.

This rearrangement joins TRBV7-2 to TRBJ2-4, with 10 bases identical to TRBD1. This CDR3 is 18 amino acids long. Germline assignment: CDR1 SGHTA and CDR2 FQGNSA. V shed 5 bases and J 1 base; nucleotides not matched to a gene: 11. Here the CDR3 reads CASSLSGRQGAAKNIQYF. The CDR3 DNA follows: TGTGCCAGCAGCCTTAGCGGAAGACAGGGGGCGGCCAAAAACATTCAGTACTTC.

The chain is built from TRBV28 and TRBJ1-3, with unresolved D. The germline CDR1 and CDR2 sequences are MDHEN and SYDVKM. V was trimmed by 6 bases and J by 0 bases, leaving 12 bases between them. This CDR3 is 15 amino acids long. CDR3 nucleotide sequence: TGTGCCAGCAGACCCGGTTGGGGCTCTGGAAACACCATATATTTT. It is translated as CASRPGWGSGNTIYF.

This clonotype was found many times. CDR3 nucleotide sequence: TGTGCCAGCAGTTCGACCTCAGGGGAGACCCAGTACTTC. As protein: CASSSTSGETQYF. This chain links TRBV12-3 or TRBV12-4 with TRBJ2-5, with D possibly being TRBD1 (5 bases). This CDR3 has 13 residues. V was shortened by 4 bases and J by 5 bases, with 11 bases between the two germline ends.

This rearrangement joins TRBV7-8 to TRBJ2-1; 10 bases are shared with TRBD1. Germline V gene sequence: CDR1 SGHVS, CDR2 FQNEAQ. Trimming took 5 bases from V and 9 from J; bases not matched to a gene: 10. The CDR3 spans 15 residues. The chain's CDR3 is CASSRPGQGTIEQFF. DNA for the CDR3: TGTGCCAGCAGCCGACCGGGACAGGGGACGATTGAGCAGTTCTTC.

CDR3 in amino acids: CASSPGLAGGRGNEQFF. The CDR3 DNA follows: TGTGCCAGCAGCCCGGGACTAGCGGGGGGGCGCGGCAATGAGCAGTTCTTC. The rearrangement joins TRBV6-1 to TRBJ2-1; 16 positions agree with TRBD2. The V gene's germline CDR1 is MNHNS and CDR2 SASEGT. The CDR3 spans 17 residues. V lost 6 bases and J lost 6; bases outside the gene matches: 8.

This clonotype was counted only a few times. The chain combines TRBV7-2 with TRBJ2-1, with TRBD2 matching over 7 bases. Unmatched junction bases numbered 10, after V lost 0 bases and J lost 2 bases. Germline V gives CDR1 SGHTA, CDR2 FQGNSA. The length of the CDR3 is 18 residues. The chain's CDR3 is CASSLAPSWGGAYNEQFF. The CDR3, as DNA: TGTGCCAGCAGCTTAGCCCCTAGCTGGGGGGGGGCCTACAATGAGCAGTTCTTC.

The chain employs TRBV5-1 and TRBJ2-1; TRBD1 matches 10 bases. The CDR3 consists of 14 residues. CDR1 and CDR2 from the germline V gene are SGHRS and YFSETQ. The V gene end was trimmed by 6 bases and the J gene end by 7 bases; junction bases not matched to a gene: 7. CDR3 loop: CASTGGTGVNEQFF. The CDR3 DNA follows: TGCGCCAGCACCGGCGGGACAGGGGTAAATGAGCAGTTCTTC.

This clonotype was counted between two and nine times. This sequence joins TRBV15 and TRBJ2-1; TRBD2 matches at 7 bases. The V and J ends lost 1 base and 9 bases, in that order; junction bases with no gene match: 6. The CDR3 sequence is 14 residues long. Germline-derived CDR1 and CDR2 are LNHNV and YYDKDF (reference sequence). The CDR3 loop reads CATSRVSGLGEQFF. The CDR3 nucleotides are TGTGCCACCAGCAGAGTCTCTGGACTAGGTGAGCAGTTCTTC.

V gene TRBV6-5 combines with J gene TRBJ2-3; TRBD1 matches at 8 bases. With 9 bases clipped from V and 5 bases from J, the junction kept 1 base outside the gene matches. This CDR3 comprises 11 residues. Germline assignment: CDR1 MNHEY and CDR2 SVGAGI. The CDR3 spells CASGQGDTQYF. In nucleotides, the CDR3 is TGTGCCAGTGGACAGGGAGATACGCAGTATTTT.

This rearrangement joins TRBV4-2 to TRBJ2-1; TRBD2 might be the D (5 bases). Germline CDR1 reads LGHNA; CDR2 reads YNFKEQ. Trimming removed 0 bases at V and 9 bases at J, with 21 bases between. The CDR3 runs to 17 residues. The DNA for the CDR3 is TGTGCCAGCAGCCAAGAGGGGTCAGGACTCTGGTTAGGTGAGCAGTTCTTC. Translation gives CASSQEGSGLWLGEQFF.

The chain uses TRBV19 and TRBJ1-1, with TRBD1 matching 8 bases. The CDR3 is made up of 16 amino acids. J gave up 0 bases and V 7 bases, and 10 bases lay outside the gene matches. Germline assignment: CDR1 LNHDA and CDR2 SQIVND (reference sequence). In DNA, the CDR3 is TGTGCCAGTACTGACAGGGGCCCCCTACTGAACACTGAAGCTTTCTTT. This encodes CASTDRGPLLNTEAFF.

CDR3 coding DNA: TGTGCCAGCAGTCCCGGGACCCACGGGGAGACCCAGTACTTC. Translating it yields CASSPGTHGETQYF. The rearrangement links TRBV27 to TRBJ2-5; D tentatively fits TRBD1 or TRBD2 (5 bases each). There are 14 residues in the CDR3. Germline assignment: CDR1 MNHEY and CDR2 SMNVEV (reference sequence). The V end was cut by 5 bases, the J end by 5 bases, with 15 bases between.

This clonotype has a count of ten or more. The chain couples TRBV12-3 or TRBV12-4 to TRBJ2-1, with D possibly matching TRBD1 (6 bases). The V gene lost 5 bases and the J gene lost 2 bases, with 7 bases spanning the gap. The CDR3 totals 13 residues. CDR3 DNA sequence: TGTGCCAGCAGTAGGACAGCCTACAATGAGCAGTTCTTC. It encodes CASSRTAYNEQFF.

Ten or more counts support this clonotype. This chain connects TRBV5-1 to TRBJ2-2, with 8 bases fitting TRBD1. The length of the CDR3 is 14 residues. V lost 4 bases, J lost 4 bases, and 3 bases stayed unmatched. Germline lookup yields CDR1 SGHRS and CDR2 YFSETQ. CDR3 nucleotides: TGCGCCAGCAGCCTCGGGACAGGCACCGGGGAGCTGTTTTTT. Translated: CASSLGTGTGELFF.

This clonotype was seen a handful of times. This sequence joins TRBV20-1 and TRBJ2-7; no clear D gene. V was cut by 1 base and J by 4 bases, with 8 bases left in between. The CDR3 runs to 12 residues. The germline CDR1 and CDR2 sequences are DFQATT and SNEGSKA (reference sequence). The DNA for the CDR3 is TGCAGTGCTAGAGGGCCAGGATACGAGCAGTACTTC. Its protein is CSARGPGYEQYF.

V and J are TRBV5-1 and TRBJ2-3; unclear D gene. Trimming removed 1 base at V and 0 bases at J, with 18 bases between. CDR3 length: 18 amino acids. CDR1 is SGHRS, CDR2 YFSETQ, per germline. The CDR3 protein is CASSLPQWAVTSTDTQYF. For the CDR3, the DNA is TGCGCCAGCAGCTTGCCACAGTGGGCGGTTACTAGCACAGATACGCAGTATTTT.

The chain uses TRBV6-5 and TRBJ2-3; tentatively, D is TRBD1 or TRBD2 (5 bases each). The length of the CDR3 is 12 residues. Deletions cut 2 bases from V and 10 bases from J, with 10 bases between. Germline CDR1 and CDR2: MNHEY and SVGAGI. CDR3: CASSYRKGPQYF. In DNA form, the CDR3 reads TGTGCCAGCAGTTACCGTAAGGGACCGCAGTATTTT.

This clonotype came up many times. This chain links TRBV20-1 with TRBJ2-7, with TRBD2 as a possible D gene (6 bases). The V end lost 6 bases, the J end lost 5 bases, and 23 bases lay between the germline ends. The CDR3 length is 15 residues. The germline CDR1 and CDR2 sequences are DFQATT and SNEGSKA (reference sequence). The CDR3 region is CSATRGGILGDEQYF. DNA of the CDR3: TGCAGTGCCACGAGGGGAGGAATCCTAGGAGACGAGCAGTACTTC.

This clonotype was counted between two and nine times. In DNA, the CDR3 is TGCAGTGCTAGAGCGGGCGGGGGGGCCCGAACCGGGGAGCTGTTTTTT. Amino acid sequence: CSARAGGGARTGELFF. The rearrangement joins TRBV20-1 to TRBJ2-2; 9 bases are shared with TRBD2. Trimming cost V 1 base and J 5 bases; bases outside gene matches: 8. Germline V lookup: CDR1 DFQATT, CDR2 SNEGSKA (reference sequence). The CDR3 has 16 residues.

V and J are TRBV7-9 and TRBJ2-7; D is unclear. The CDR3 spans 15 residues. The V end was cut by 1 base, the J end by 3 bases, with 13 bases between. The germline CDR1 and CDR2 sequences are SEHNR and FQNEAQ (reference sequence). The CDR3 sequence is CASSLVGRSLYEQYF. The CDR3 nucleotides are TGTGCCAGCAGCTTAGTCGGTCGCAGTCTCTACGAGCAGTACTTC.